One and the same sample provided the 3 T cell receptor beta chains below, sequenced in a study of blood T cells in healthy people across ages (dated by TCRdb to between 2014 and 2017). The protocol used for the library was 5' RACE. The sequencer was an Illumina HiSeq 2500. A second about 7 to 11 cycle PCR used a sample-barcoded 5' primer and a J-beta primer mix. The public reads were reprocessed in TCRdb via fastp at Q25 and MiXCR, keeping in-frame beta chains. CDR3 protein duplicates are merged, each entry listing the most common genes and DNA. Present in this sample are around 780,000 distinct CDR3 sequences, around three fifths of which were seen just once. The ten largest clonotypes hold 25% to 30% of the sample. Sequencing used blood. The receptors were gathered from a man aged 35 to 55 in good health.

This clonotype was seen a few times. The V and J genes are TRBV28 and TRBJ2-5, with D perhaps being TRBD1 or TRBD2 (5 bases each). V was shortened by 1 base and J by 4 bases, with 13 bases between the two germline ends. The CDR3 is made up of 15 amino acids. Germline CDR1 is MDHEN and CDR2 is SYDVKM. In DNA form, the CDR3 reads TGTGCCAGCAGTTTATCTCCAGGGAGTGGAGAGACCCAGTACTTC. It codes for CASSLSPGSGETQYF. The variable domain in full, with the rest retrieved from reference TRBV28 and TRBJ2-5, is DVKVTQSSRYLVKRTGEKVFLECVQDMDHENMFWYRQDPGLGLRLIYFSYDVKMKEKGDIPEGYSVSREKKERFSLILESASTNQTSMYLCASSLSPGSGETQYFGPGTRLLVL.

The chain joins TRBV4-1 to TRBJ2-7; 9 bases match TRBD1. After removal of 4 bases from V and 5 bases from J, the junction contained 9 bases not matched to a gene. Germline lookup yields CDR1 MGHRA and CDR2 YSYEKL. The CDR3 sequence is 15 residues long. The CDR3 loop is CASSLVGTGTHEQYF. CDR3 bases: TGCGCCAGCAGCCTCGTTGGGACAGGGACCCACGAGCAGTACTTC.

The chain has TRBV24-1 and TRBJ2-1; 7 bases are shared with TRBD2. Germline V gene data show CDR1 as KGHDR and CDR2 as SFDVKD. There are 16 residues in the CDR3. Losses at the gene ends were 1 base for V and 4 bases for J; bases not matched to a gene: 6. The CDR3 coding sequence is TGTGCCACCAGTGATTTCACCAGCGGGAAATACAATGAGCAGTTCTTC. It specifies CATSDFTSGKYNEQFF.